Included here is one T cell receptor (beta chain) sequence, with context. This sample was included in a study of blood T cell repertoires in COVID-19. On the study more broadly: Collection of acute and convalescent COVID-19 samples took place in the United States, Italy and Spain. Sources were T cells, B-cell-depleted T cells, or PBMCs; the material itself was cDNA or gDNA.

The CDR3 loop spans 15 amino acids. CDR1 is SGHVS, CDR2 FQNEAQ, per germline. Deletions cut 0 bases from V and 1 base from J, with 9 bases between. Per the authors' pipeline: Nucleated cell counts were estimated from reference gene primer amplification. The method was immunoSEQ multiplex PCR; TCRdb's version includes in-frame clones alone and lacks a portion of them. V, J and clone size were drawn from that table, and D and trimming were deduced from the DNA. The table records about 59,000 clones, around 79% of them present only once. The receptor was isolated from a woman aged 65 to 85 with acute or convalescent COVID-19. Sequenced input: peripheral blood. The chain recombines TRBV7-8 with TRBJ1-2, with D possibly being TRBD1 (5 bases). CDR3 loop: CASSLATTVNYGYTF. The CDR3 DNA follows: TGTGCCAGCAGCTTAGCTACGACAGTTAACTATGGCTACACCTTC. Drawing the rest from reference TRBV7-8 and TRBJ1-2, the complete variable domain is GAGVSQSPRYKVAKRGQDVALRCDPISGHVSLFWYQQALGQGPEFLTYFQNEAQLDKSGLPSDRFFAERPEGSVSTLKIQRTQQEDSAVYLCASSLATTVNYGYTFGSGTRLTVV.